The entry that follows covers one TCR beta chain sequence. The antigen is unknown. This record comes from a study of shared clonotypes between healthy human individuals. General study points: The researchers took only blood, and tissue repertoires probably look different.

Profiled with immunoSEQ multiplex PCR; TCRdb holds only in-frame clones, not every one. Here the sample spans about 2,200,000 clones, around 93% being singletons. Terminally differentiated effector memory CD45RA+ cells were excluded by CCR7 positive selection of CD45RO-negative cells. This CDR3 has 15 residues. Trimming removed 5 bases at V and 9 bases at J, with 20 bases between. CDR1 is SEHNR and CDR2 is FQNEAQ in the germline V gene (reference sequence). The rearrangement uses TRBV7-9 and TRBJ2-1; TRBD2 is a possible D gene (5 bases). Source material: naive CD8+ T cells from PBMCs. This TCR was sampled from a man younger than 35 in good health. Some clones in this sample may be carry-over from other donors' samples. The CDR3 DNA is TGTGCCAGCAGCAACTGGAAACAGAGTAGCGCTGAGCAGTTCTTC. Translated: CASSNWKQSSAEQFF.